Presented here are 12 T cell receptor beta chains from one specimen sequenced in a study of T cells after yellow fever vaccination. TCRdb itself ran the 5' RACE reads through MiXCR, one entry per CDR3 protein. The sample has hundreds of thousands of distinct CDR3 sequences, approximately 4% seen once; the top ten hold about 22%. Material: PBMCs, obtained 5 days after the yellow fever booster vaccination. These receptors were taken from a man in his late teens or twenties who received the YFV17D yellow fever vaccine.

The rearrangement uses TRBV4-3 and TRBJ2-2, with 12 nucleotides matching TRBD2. Germline CDR1 and CDR2: LGHNA and YSLEER. The V and J ends lost 3 bases and 1 base, in that order; junction bases with no gene match: 6. This CDR3 contains 18 residues. The CDR3 loop reads CASSHPGLAGLNTGELFF. The CDR3, as DNA: TGCGCCAGCAGCCATCCAGGACTAGCGGGGTTGAACACCGGGGAGCTGTTTTTT.

This clonotype appeared many times. This rearrangement joins TRBV7-2 to TRBJ2-7, with D perhaps TRBD2 (5 bases). The V end was cut by 3 bases, the J end by 7 bases, with 10 bases between. Germline CDR1 and CDR2: SGHTA and FQGNSA. The CDR3 is 12 amino acids. The CDR3, as DNA: TGTGCCAGCAGCTTGACCTTAGCGGAGCAGTACTTC. Its translation: CASSLTLAEQYF.

This clonotype was observed a few times. CDR3 sequence (DNA): TGTGCCACCAGTGAGAGGCGGGAAGAGACCCAGTACTTC. This translates into CATSERREETQYF. The chain links TRBV24-1 to TRBJ2-5; tentative D call: TRBD2 (5 bases). V was cut by 4 bases and J by 3 bases, with 8 bases left in between. There are 13 residues in the CDR3. CDR1 and CDR2 from the germline V gene are KGHDR and SFDVKD.

This clonotype was seen ten or more times. The J gene is TRBJ2-1, the V gene TRBV4-3, with TRBD2 identical over 7 bases. V was pared by 4 bases and J by 1 base, with 13 bases of the junction left unmatched. Germline loops: CDR1 LGHNA, CDR2 YSLEER. The CDR3 loop spans 18 amino acids. CDR3 residues: CASSRLGTGGGSYNEQFF. In DNA form, the CDR3 reads TGCGCCAGCAGCCGTCTTGGTACGGGGGGTGGTTCCTACAATGAGCAGTTCTTC.

Only one count was recorded for this clonotype. The chain recombines TRBV4-3 with TRBJ1-2; 10 bases fit TRBD1. Per the germline V gene, CDR1 is LGHNA and CDR2 is YSLEER. The junction had 9 bases not matched to a gene; V was cut back by 0 bases and J by 8 bases. CDR3 length: 16 amino acids. CDR3 sequence (DNA): TGCGCCAGCAGCCAAGACGGATTTGGGACAGGGGTGGGCTACACCTTC. Translated, it gives CASSQDGFGTGVGYTF.

The sample holds a few counts of this clonotype. The genes are TRBV7-9 and TRBJ1-2; D perhaps matches TRBD1 (5 bases). This CDR3 has 15 amino acids. The germline CDR1 and CDR2 sequences are SEHNR and FQNEAQ (reference sequence). V was clipped by 4 bases and J by 4 bases, with 16 bases between them. CDR3 DNA sequence: TGTGCCAGCAGCTCAAGAGGGACGGAGGTCTATGGCTACACCTTC. It specifies CASSSRGTEVYGYTF.

This clonotype was counted between two and nine times. This chain uses TRBV20-1 with TRBJ2-1; D may be TRBD2 (6 bases). In germline, CDR1 is DFQATT, CDR2 SNEGSKA (reference sequence). The CDR3 is 12 residues long. V was pared by 6 bases and J by 8 bases, with 14 bases between. The CDR3 here is CSAAGTSYEQFF. CDR3 coding DNA: TGCAGTGCCGCCGGGACTTCATATGAGCAGTTCTTC.

Only a few counts were recorded for this clonotype. The rearrangement joins TRBV6-5 to TRBJ2-5, with 9 nucleotides matching TRBD2. The CDR3 spans 16 residues. Germline V gives CDR1 MNHEY, CDR2 SVGAGI. The junction had 9 bases not matched to a gene; V was cut back by 2 bases and J by 5 bases. The CDR3 spells CASSYSLAGLGETQYF. CDR3 coding DNA: TGTGCCAGCAGTTACAGTCTAGCGGGGCTGGGGGAGACCCAGTACTTC.

Only a few counts were recorded for this clonotype. V gene TRBV5-1 combines with J gene TRBJ1-5; 9 positions agree with TRBD1. Germline lookup yields CDR1 SGHRS and CDR2 YFSETQ. Losses at the gene ends were 4 bases for V and 5 bases for J; bases not matched to a gene: 10. The CDR3 extends over 16 amino acids. The CDR3 protein is CASSDGSGTGYQPQHF. CDR3 DNA: TGCGCCAGCAGCGATGGAAGCGGGACAGGGTATCAGCCCCAGCATTTT.

The rearrangement joins TRBV20-1 to TRBJ1-5, with D tentatively TRBD1 (5 bases). The CDR3 consists of 14 residues. Germline V gene data show CDR1 as DFQATT and CDR2 as SNEGSKA (reference sequence). V lost 1 base to trimming and J lost 7 bases, with 14 bases between them. The CDR3 here is CSARGEGDRQPQHF. The CDR3 DNA follows: TGCAGTGCTAGAGGAGAAGGGGATCGGCAGCCCCAGCATTTT.

The gene calls are TRBV10-3 and TRBJ1-5, with D uncertain. This CDR3 region has 13 residues. V was cut by 6 bases and J by 7 bases, with 13 bases left in between. CDR1 is ENHRY and CDR2 is SYGVKD in the germline V gene. CDR3 in amino acids: CAIRKGGGQPQHF. The DNA of the CDR3 is TGTGCCATCAGGAAGGGAGGCGGACAGCCCCAGCATTTT.

This clonotype was observed at least ten times. J is TRBJ2-5 and V is TRBV27; possible D gene TRBD2, 7 bases. CDR3 size: 17 residues. Germline V CDR1 and CDR2: MNHEY, SMNVEV (reference sequence). The V and J ends lost 0 bases and 1 base respectively, with 15 bases between them. This CDR3 reads CASSLSLSAGAQETQYF. CDR3 sequence (DNA): TGTGCCAGCAGTTTATCCCTCTCCGCGGGGGCCCAAGAGACCCAGTACTTC.